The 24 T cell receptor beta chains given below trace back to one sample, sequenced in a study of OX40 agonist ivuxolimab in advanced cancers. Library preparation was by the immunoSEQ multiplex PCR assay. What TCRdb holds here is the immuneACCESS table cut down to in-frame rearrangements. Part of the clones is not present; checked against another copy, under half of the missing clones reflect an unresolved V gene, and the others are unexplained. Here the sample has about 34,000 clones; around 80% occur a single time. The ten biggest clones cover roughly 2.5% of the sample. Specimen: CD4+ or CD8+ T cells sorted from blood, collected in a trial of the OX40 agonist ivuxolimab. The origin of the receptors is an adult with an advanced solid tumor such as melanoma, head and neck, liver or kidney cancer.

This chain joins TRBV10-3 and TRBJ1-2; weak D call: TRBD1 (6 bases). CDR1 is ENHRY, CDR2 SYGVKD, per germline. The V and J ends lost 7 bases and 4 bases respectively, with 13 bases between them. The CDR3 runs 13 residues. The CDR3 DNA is TGTGCCATCAATCCGGACAGTTCCTATGGCTACACCTTC. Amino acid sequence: CAINPDSSYGYTF.

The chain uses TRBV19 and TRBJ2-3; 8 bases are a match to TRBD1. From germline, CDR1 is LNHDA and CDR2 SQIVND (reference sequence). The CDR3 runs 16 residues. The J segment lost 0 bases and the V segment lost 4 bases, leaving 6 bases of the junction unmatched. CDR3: CASSRTGRGSTDTQYF. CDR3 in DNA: TGTGCCAGTAGTAGGACAGGGCGAGGGAGCACAGATACGCAGTATTTT.

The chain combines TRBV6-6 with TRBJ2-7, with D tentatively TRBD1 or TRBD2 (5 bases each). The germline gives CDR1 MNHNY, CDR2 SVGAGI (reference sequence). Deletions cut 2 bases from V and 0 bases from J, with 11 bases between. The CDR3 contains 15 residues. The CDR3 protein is CASSYPRGRSYEQYF. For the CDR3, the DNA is TGTGCCAGCAGTTACCCCCGGGGCCGCTCCTACGAGCAGTACTTC.

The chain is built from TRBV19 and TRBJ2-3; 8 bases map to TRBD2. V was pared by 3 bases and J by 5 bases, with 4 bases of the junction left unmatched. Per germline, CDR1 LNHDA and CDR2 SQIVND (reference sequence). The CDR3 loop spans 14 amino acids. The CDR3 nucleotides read TGTGCCAGTAGTATTCCCGGGGGGGGAGATACGCAGTATTTT. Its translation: CASSIPGGGDTQYF.

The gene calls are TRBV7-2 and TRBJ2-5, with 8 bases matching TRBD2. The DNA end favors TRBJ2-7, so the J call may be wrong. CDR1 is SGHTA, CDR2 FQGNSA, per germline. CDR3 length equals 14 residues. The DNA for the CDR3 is TGTGCCAGCAGCCACCGGGGGGGCTCCTACGAGCAGTACTTC. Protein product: CASSHRGGSYEQYF.

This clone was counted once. The CDR3 sequence is CASSSVAGGPGNEQFF. The CDR3 coding sequence is TGTGCCAGCTCATCCGTAGCGGGGGGGCCCGGTAATGAGCAGTTCTTC. J is TRBJ2-1 and V is TRBV18; TRBD2 matches at 11 bases. This CDR3 is built from 16 residues. V shed 5 bases and J 7 bases; nucleotides not matched to a gene: 10. Germline assignment: CDR1 KGHSH and CDR2 LQKENI.

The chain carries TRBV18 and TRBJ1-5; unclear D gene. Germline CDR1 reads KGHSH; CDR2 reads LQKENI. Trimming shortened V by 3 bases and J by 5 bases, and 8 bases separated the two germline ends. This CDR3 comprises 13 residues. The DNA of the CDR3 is TGTGCCAGCTCACCCAAGGGCGATCAGCCCCAGCATTTT. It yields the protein CASSPKGDQPQHF.

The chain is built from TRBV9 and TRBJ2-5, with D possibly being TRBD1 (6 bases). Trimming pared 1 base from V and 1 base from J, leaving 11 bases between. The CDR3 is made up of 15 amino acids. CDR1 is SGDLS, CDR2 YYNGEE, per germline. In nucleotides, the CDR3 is TGTGCCAGCAGCGTATCAGGGGCCTCCCAAGAGACCCAGTACTTC. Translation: CASSVSGASQETQYF.

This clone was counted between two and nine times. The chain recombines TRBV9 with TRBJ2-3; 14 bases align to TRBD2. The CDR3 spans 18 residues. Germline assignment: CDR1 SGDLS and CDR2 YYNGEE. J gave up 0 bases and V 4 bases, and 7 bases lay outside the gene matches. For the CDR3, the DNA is TGTGCCAGCAGCCCCGGGACTAGCGGGGGCCTTAGCACAGATACGCAGTATTTT. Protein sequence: CASSPGTSGGLSTDTQYF.

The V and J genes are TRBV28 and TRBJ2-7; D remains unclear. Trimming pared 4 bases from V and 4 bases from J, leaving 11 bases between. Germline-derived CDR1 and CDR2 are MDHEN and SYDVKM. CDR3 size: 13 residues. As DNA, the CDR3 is TGTGCCAGCAGTTCCTCTATGGGATACGAGCAGTACTTC. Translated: CASSSSMGYEQYF.

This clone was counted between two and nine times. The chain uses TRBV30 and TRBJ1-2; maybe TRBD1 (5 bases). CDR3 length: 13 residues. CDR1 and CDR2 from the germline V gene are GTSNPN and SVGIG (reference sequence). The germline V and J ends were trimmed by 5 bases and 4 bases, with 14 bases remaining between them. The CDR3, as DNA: TGTGCCTGGGGGGCCGGGCCCGGCTATGGCTACACCTTC. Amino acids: CAWGAGPGYGYTF.

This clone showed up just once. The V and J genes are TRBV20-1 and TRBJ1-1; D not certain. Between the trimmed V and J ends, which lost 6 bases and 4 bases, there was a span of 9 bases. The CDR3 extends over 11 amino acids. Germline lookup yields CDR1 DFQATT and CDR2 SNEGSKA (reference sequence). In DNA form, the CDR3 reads TGCAGTGCCCTTTCCATCACTGAAGCTTTCTTT. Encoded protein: CSALSITEAFF.

CDR3 sequence reads: CASSPHRGLIYGYTF. The CDR3 coding sequence is TGTGCCAGCAGCCCTCACAGGGGGCTCATTTATGGCTACACCTTC. The J gene is TRBJ1-2, the V gene TRBV7-9, with 9 bases identical to TRBD1. The CDR3 loop spans 15 amino acids. Germline trimming cut 5 bases from V and 5 bases from J; bases unmatched to any gene: 9. The germline V gene has CDR1 SEHNR and CDR2 FQNEAQ (reference sequence).

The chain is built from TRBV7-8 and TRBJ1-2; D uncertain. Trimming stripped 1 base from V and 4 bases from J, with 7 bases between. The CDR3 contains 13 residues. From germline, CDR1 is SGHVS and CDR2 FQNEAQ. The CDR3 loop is CASSLVGAYGYTF. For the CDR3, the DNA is TGTGCCAGCAGCTTAGTGGGAGCCTATGGCTACACCTTC.

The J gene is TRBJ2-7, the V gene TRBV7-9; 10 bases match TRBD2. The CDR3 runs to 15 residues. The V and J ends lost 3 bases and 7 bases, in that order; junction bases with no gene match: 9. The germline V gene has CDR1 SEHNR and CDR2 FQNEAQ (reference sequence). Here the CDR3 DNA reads TGTGCCAGCAGCTTTACTAGCGGGACCTCTGGGGAGCAGTACTTC. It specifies CASSFTSGTSGEQYF. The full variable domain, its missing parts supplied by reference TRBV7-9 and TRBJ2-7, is DTGVSQNPRHKITKRGQNVTFRCDPISEHNRLYWYRQTLGQGPEFLTYFQNEAQLEKSRLLSDRFSAERPKGSFSTLEIQRTEQGDSAMYLCASSFTSGTSGEQYFGPGTRLTVT.

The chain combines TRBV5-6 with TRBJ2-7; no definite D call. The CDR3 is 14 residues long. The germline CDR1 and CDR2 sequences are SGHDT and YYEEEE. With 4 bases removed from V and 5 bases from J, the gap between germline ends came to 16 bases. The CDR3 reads CASSLGRLPNEQYF. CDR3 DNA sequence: TGTGCCAGCAGCCTCGGACGCCTTCCCAACGAGCAGTACTTC.

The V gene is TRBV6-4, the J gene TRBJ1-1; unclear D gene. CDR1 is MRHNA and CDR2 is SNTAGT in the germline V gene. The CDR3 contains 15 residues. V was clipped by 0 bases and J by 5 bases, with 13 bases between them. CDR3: CASSDSAGKLTEAFF. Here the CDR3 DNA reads TGTGCCAGCAGTGACTCAGCGGGGAAATTAACTGAAGCTTTCTTT.

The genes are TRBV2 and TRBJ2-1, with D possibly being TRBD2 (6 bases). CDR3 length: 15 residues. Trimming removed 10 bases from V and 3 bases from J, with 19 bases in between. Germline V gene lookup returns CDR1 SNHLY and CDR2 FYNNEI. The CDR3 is CATSSSGTYYNEQFF. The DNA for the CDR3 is TGTGCCACAAGTAGTTCCGGGACTTACTACAATGAGCAGTTCTTC.

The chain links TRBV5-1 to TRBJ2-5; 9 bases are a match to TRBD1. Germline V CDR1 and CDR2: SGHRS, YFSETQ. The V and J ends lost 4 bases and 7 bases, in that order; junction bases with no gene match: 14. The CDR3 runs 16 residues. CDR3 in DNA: TGCGCCAGCAGCACAGGGGGCGCGTATCAGACCGTGACCCAGTACTTC. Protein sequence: CASSTGGAYQTVTQYF.

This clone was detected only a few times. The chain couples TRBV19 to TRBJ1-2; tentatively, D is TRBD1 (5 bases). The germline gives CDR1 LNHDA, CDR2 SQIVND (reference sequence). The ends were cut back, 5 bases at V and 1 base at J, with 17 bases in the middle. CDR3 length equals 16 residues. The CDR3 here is CASSPTGRKLNYGYTF. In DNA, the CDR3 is TGTGCCAGTAGTCCAACGGGACGGAAACTTAACTATGGCTACACCTTC.

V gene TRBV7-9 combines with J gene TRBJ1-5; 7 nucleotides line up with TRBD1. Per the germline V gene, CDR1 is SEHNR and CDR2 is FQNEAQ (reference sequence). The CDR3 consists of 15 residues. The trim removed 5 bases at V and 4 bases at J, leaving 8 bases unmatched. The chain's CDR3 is CASSRQGSRNQPQHF. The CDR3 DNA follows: TGTGCCAGCAGCCGACAGGGAAGTCGAAATCAGCCCCAGCATTTT.

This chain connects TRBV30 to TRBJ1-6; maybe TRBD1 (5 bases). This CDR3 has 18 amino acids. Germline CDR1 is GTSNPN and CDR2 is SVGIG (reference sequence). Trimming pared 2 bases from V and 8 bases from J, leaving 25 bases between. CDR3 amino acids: CAWSPRGSGLRMYSPLHF. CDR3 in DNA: TGTGCCTGGAGTCCCCGGGGGAGTGGACTAAGGATGTATTCACCCCTCCACTTT.

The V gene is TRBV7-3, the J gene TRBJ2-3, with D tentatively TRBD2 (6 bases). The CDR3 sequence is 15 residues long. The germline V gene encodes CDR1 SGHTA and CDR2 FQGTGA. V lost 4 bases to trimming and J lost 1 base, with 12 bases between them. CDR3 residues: CASSSTSLGTDTQYF. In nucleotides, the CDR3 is TGTGCCAGCAGCTCGACTAGTTTGGGCACAGATACGCAGTATTTT. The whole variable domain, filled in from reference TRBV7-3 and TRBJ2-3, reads GAGVSQTPSNKVTEKGKYVELRCDPISGHTALYWYRQSLGQGPEFLIYFQGTGAADDSGLPNDRFFAVRPEGSVSTLKIQRTERGDSAVYLCASSSTSLGTDTQYFGPGTRLTVL.

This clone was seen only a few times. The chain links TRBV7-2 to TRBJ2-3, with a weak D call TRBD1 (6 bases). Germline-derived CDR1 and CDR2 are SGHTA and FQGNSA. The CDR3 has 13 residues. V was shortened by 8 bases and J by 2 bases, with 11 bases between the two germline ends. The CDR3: CASGQGPTDTQYF. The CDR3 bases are TGTGCCAGCGGGCAGGGGCCCACAGATACGCAGTATTTT.